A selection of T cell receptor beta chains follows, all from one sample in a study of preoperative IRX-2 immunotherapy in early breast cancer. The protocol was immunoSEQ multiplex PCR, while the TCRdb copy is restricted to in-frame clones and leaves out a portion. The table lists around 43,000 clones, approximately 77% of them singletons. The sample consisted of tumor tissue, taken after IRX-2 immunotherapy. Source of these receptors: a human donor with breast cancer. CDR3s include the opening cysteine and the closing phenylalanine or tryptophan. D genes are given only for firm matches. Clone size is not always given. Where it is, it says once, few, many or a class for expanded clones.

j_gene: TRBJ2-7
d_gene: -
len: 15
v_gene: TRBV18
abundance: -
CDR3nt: TGTGCCAGCTCACCAGTAGAGGGGGGATTCCACGAGCAGTACTTC
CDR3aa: CASSPVEGGFHEQYF

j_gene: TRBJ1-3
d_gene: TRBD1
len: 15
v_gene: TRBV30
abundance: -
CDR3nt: TGTGTCTGCAAGACAGGGGGCGCTTTTGGAAACACCATATATTTT
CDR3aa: CVCKTGGAFGNTIYF

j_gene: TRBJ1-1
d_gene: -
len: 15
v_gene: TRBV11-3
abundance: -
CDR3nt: TGTGCCAGCAGTCAAGATCGCAGGGAGAAGACTGAAGCTTTCTTT
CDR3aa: CASSQDRREKTEAFF

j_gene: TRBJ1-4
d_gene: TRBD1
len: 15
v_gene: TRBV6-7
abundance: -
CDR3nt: TGTGCCAGCAGTGGGGACAGGGGAAGTAATGAAAAACTGTTTTTT
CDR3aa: CASSGDRGSNEKLFF

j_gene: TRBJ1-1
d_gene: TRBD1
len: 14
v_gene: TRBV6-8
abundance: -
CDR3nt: TGTGCCAGCAGTACCCGACAGGGGGCCGCTGAAGCTTTCTTT
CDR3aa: CASSTRQGAAEAFF

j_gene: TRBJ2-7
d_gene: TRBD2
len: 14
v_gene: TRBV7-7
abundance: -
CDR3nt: TGTGCCACCAGCGGTAGCGGGGTCGGGCGAGAGCAGTACTTC
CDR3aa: CATSGSGVGREQYF

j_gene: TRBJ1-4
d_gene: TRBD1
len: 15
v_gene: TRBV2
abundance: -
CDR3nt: TGTGCCAGCGCGGAGGAGGACAGGGTAAATGAAAAACTGTTTTTT
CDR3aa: CASAEEDRVNEKLFF

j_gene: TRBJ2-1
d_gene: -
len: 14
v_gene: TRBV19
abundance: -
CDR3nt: TGTGCCAGTAGTACTGGGACACCCTACAATGAGCAGTTCTTC
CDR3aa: CASSTGTPYNEQFF

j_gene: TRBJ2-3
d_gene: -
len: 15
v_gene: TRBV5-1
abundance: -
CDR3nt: TGCGCCAGCAGCTTGGCTGGGACTCTCGCAGATACGCAGTATTTT
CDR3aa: CASSLAGTLADTQYF

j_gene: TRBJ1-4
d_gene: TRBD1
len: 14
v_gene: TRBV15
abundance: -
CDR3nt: TGTGCCACCAGCAGAGCAGGGACAGTCGAAAAACTGTTTTTT
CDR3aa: CATSRAGTVEKLFF

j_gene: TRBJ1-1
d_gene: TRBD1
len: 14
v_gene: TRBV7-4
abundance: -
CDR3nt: TGTGCCAGCAGACCGGGACAGTCCACCGAAGAAGCTTTCTTT
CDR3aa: CASRPGQSTEEAFF

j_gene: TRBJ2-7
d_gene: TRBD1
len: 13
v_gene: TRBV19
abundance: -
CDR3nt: TGTGCCAGTAAAATGGGACAGTGGAGCGAGCAGTACTTC
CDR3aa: CASKMGQWSEQYF

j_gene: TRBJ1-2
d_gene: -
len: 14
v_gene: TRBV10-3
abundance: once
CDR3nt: TGTGCCATCAGTGAGACGGAGTCCTTTACTGGCTACACCTTC
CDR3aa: CAISETESFTGYTF

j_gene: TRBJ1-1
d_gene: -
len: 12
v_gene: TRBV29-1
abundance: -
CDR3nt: TGCAGCGTTCGGGACGACGGTATGAAGGCTTTCTTT
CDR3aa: CSVRDDGMKAFF

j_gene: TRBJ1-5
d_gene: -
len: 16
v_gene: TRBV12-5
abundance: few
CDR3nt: TGTGCTAGTGGTTTGACCCGGGGGGCAGGGAATCAGCCCCAGCATTTT
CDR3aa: CASGLTRGAGNQPQHF

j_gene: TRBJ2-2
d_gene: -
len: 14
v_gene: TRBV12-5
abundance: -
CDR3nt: TGTGCTAGTGGTTTGGCTCGTCAGGCCGGGGAGCTGTTTTTT
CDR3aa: CASGLARQAGELFF

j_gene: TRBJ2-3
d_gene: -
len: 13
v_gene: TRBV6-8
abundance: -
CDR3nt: TGTGCCAGCTTCGATCCAGGCACAGATACGCAGTATTTT
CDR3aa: CASFDPGTDTQYF

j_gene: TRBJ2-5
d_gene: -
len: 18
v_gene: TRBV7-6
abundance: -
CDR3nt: TGTGCCAGCAGCTTAGCCCCGCTTGGGAGGGGGATCCGGGAGACCCAGTACTTC
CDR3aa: CASSLAPLGRGIRETQYF

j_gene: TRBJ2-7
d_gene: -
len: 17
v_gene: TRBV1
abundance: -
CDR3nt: TGCGCCAGCAGCCAAGAGGGGACTAGCGGGAGACTTACCGAGCAGTACTTC
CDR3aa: CASSQEGTSGRLTEQYF

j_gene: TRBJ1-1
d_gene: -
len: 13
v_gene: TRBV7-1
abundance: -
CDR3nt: TGTGCCAGCAGCTTAGTTCCAACAACGGAAGCTTTCTTT
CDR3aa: CASSLVPTTEAFF

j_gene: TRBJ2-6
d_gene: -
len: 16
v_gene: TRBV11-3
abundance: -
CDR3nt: TGTGCCAGCAGTTATGACAGGACCTCTGGGGCCAACGTCCTGACTTTC
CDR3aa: CASSYDRTSGANVLTF

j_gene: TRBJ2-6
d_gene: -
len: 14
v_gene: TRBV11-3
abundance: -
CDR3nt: TGTGCCAGCGGGGGTTACTCTGGGGCCAACGTCCTGACTTTC
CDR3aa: CASGGYSGANVLTF

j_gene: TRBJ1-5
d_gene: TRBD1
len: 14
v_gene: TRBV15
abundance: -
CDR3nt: TGTGCCACCAGCACCCCCAGGGGGGATCAGCCCCAGCATTTT
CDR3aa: CATSTPRGDQPQHF

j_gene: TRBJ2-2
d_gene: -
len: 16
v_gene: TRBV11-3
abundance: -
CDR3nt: TGTGCCAGCAGCCCAGAGCTAGTGCTCGGCACCGGGGAGCTGTTTTTT
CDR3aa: CASSPELVLGTGELFF

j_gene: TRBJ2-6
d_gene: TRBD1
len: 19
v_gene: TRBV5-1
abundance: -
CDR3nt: TGCGCCAGCAGCCCAGGACCGGGACAGGGGGCGCCTGGGGCCAACGTCCTGACTTTC
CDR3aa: CASSPGPGQGAPGANVLTF

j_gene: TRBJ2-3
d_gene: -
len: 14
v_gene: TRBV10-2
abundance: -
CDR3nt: TGCGCCAGCAGTGCGGGGGTTAGCACAGATACGCAGTATTTT
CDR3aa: CASSAGVSTDTQYF

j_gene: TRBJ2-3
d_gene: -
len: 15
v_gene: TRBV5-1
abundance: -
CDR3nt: TGCGCCAGCAGCTTTGAAAGCACTAGCACAGATACGCAGTATTTT
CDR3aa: CASSFESTSTDTQYF

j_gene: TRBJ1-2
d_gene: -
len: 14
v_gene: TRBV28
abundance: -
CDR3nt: TGTGCCAGCAGTTCCCTAACAGTTAACTATGGCTACACCTTC
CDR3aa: CASSSLTVNYGYTF

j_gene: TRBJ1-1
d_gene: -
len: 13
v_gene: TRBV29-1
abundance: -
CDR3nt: TGCAGCGTTTTTTCAGGGCAGAACACTGAAGCTTTCTTT
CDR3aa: CSVFSGQNTEAFF

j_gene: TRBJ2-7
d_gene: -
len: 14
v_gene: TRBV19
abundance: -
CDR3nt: TGTGCCAGTAGCGTAGATGTATGGTCGTACGAGCAGTACTTC
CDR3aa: CASSVDVWSYEQYF

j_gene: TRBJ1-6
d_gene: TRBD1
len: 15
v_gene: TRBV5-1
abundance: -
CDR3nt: TGCGCCAGCAGCCAGGGGACAGCTGATAATTCACCCCTCCACTTT
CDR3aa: CASSQGTADNSPLHF

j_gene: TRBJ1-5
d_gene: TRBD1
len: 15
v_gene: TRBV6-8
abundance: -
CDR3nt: TGTGCCAGCAACAAGGGACAGGGAAGCAATCAGCCCCAGCATTTT
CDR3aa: CASNKGQGSNQPQHF

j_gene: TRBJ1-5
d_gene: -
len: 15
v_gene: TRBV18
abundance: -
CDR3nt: TGTGCCAGCTCACCCCAAGGAGGGGGCAATCAGCCCCAGCATTTT
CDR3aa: CASSPQGGGNQPQHF

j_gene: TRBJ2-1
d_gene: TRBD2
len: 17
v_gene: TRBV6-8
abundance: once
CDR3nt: TGTGCCAGCAGTGCCCCCCGTCCGGGACTAGCGGGCCATGAGCAGTTCTTC
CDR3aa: CASSAPRPGLAGHEQFF

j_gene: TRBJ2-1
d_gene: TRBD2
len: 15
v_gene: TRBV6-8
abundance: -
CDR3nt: TGTGCCAGCAGGGTTAGCGGGGGGGGTCGGGATGAGCAGTTCTTC
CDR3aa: CASRVSGGGRDEQFF

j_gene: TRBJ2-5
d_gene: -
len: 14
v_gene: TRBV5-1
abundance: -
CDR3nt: TGCGCCAGCAGCTTGTCAGGTACGGAGGAGACCCAGTACTTC
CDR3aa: CASSLSGTEETQYF

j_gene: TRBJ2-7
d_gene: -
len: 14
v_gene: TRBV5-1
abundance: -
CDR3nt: TGCGCCAGCAGCTTCCAGGCCCTCTCCTACGAGCAGTACTTC
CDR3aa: CASSFQALSYEQYF

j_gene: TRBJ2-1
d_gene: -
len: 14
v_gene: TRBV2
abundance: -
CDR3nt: TGTGCCGGGGGAGTGCGGGACTCCTACAATGAGCAGTTCTTC
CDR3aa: CAGGVRDSYNEQFF

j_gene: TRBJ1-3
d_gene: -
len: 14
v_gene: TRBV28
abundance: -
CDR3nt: TGTGCCAGTATCGACGGGAGCTCTGGAAACACCATATATTTT
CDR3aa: CASIDGSSGNTIYF

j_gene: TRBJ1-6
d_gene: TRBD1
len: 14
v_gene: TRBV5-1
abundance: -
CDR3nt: TGCGCCAGCAGCCCCGGGACAGAGAAGCCACCCCTCCACTTT
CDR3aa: CASSPGTEKPPLHF

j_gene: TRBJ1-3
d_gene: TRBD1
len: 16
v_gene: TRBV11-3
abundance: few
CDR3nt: TGTGCCAGCAGCCTAGGACAGGGGGCGAGAGGAAACACCATATATTTT
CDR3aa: CASSLGQGARGNTIYF

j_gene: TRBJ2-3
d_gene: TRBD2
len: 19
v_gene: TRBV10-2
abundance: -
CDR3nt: TGCGCCACACCTCAGGCGGGACTAGCGGGGGGTCGAAGGGCAGATACGCAGTATTTT
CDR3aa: CATPQAGLAGGRRADTQYF

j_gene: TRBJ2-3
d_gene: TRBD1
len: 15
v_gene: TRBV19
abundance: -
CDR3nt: TGTGCCAGTAGCCGACTCGGACAGGGCACAGATACGCAGTATTTT
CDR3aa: CASSRLGQGTDTQYF

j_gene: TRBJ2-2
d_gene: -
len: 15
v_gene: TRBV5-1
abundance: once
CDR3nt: TGCGCCAGCAGGCTACGGGACTTGAACACCGGGGAGCTGTTTTTT
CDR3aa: CASRLRDLNTGELFF

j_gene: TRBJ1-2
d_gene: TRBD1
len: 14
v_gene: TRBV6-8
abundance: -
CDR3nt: TGTGCCATCTCCTACAGGGGGCGTGACTATGGCTACACCTTC
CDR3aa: CAISYRGRDYGYTF

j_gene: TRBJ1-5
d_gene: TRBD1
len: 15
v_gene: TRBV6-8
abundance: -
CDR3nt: TGTGCCATCGGTACTGGGGACAGGAGGATTCAGCCCCAGCATTTT
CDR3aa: CAIGTGDRRIQPQHF

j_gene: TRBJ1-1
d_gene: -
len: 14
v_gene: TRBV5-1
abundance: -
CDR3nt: TGCGCCAGCAGCTTCTCGGACCTAAACACTGAAGCTTTCTTT
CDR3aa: CASSFSDLNTEAFF

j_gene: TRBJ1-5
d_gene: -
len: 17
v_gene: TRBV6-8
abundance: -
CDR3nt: TGTGCCAGCAAGGAAGACCGCAGGGGCCCTTTGAATCAGCCCCAGCATTTT
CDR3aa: CASKEDRRGPLNQPQHF

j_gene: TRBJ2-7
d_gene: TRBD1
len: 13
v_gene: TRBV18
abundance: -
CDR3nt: TGTGCCAGCTCGCGGACAGGTGCCTACGAGCAGTACTTC
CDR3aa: CASSRTGAYEQYF

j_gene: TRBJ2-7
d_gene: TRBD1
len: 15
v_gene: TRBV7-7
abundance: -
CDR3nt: TGTGCCAGCAGCCAACCGGGACAGGGGGTCCACGAGCAGTACTTC
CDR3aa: CASSQPGQGVHEQYF

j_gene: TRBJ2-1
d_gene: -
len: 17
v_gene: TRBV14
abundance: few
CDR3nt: TGTGCCAGCAGCCCAAACTCAGGGGCCGGCACCTACAATGAGCAGTTCTTC
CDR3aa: CASSPNSGAGTYNEQFF

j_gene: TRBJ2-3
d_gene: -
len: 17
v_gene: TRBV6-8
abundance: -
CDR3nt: TGTGCCAGCAGCCCCGGGGATGGAACGGGGAACACAGATACGCAGTATTTT
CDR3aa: CASSPGDGTGNTDTQYF

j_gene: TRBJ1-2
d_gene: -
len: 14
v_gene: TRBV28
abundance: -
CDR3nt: TGTGCCAGCAGTTTAGTTATCGGCCCTAGGGGCTACACCTTC
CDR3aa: CASSLVIGPRGYTF

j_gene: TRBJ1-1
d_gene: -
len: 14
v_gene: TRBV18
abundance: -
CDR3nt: TGTGCCAGCTCACCCTCGGGACGGAACACTGAAGCTTTCTTT
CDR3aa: CASSPSGRNTEAFF

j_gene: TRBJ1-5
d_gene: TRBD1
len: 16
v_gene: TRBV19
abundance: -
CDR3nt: TGTGCCAGTAGGAAAACAGGGGTGCAGAGCAATCAGCCCCAGCATTTT
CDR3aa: CASRKTGVQSNQPQHF

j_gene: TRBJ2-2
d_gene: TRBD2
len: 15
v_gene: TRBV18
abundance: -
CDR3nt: TGTGCCAGCTCACCAAGGACTAGCGGCACCGGGGAGCTGTTTTTT
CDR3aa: CASSPRTSGTGELFF

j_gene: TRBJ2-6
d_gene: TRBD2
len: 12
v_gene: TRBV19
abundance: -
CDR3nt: TGTGCCAGTAGTGCGGGACTAGCAGTCCTGACTTTC
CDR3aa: CASSAGLAVLTF

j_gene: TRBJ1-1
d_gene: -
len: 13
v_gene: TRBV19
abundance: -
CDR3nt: TGTGCCAGTAGTGTCTCCCCGGGCACTGAAGCTTTCTTT
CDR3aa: CASSVSPGTEAFF